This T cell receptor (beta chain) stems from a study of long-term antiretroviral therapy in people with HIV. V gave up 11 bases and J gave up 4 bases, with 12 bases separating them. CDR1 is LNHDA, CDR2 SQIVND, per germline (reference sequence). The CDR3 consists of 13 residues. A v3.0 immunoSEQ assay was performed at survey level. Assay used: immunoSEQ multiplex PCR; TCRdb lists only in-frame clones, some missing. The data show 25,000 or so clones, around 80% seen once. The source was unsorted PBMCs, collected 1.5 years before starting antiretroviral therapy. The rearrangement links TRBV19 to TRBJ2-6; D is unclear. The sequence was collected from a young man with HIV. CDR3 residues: CASLRVGANVLTF. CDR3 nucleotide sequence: TGTGCCTCCTTACGGGTGGGGGCCAACGTCCTGACTTTC. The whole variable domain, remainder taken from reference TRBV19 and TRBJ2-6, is DGGITQSPKYLFRKEGQNVTLSCEQNLNHDAMYWYRQDPGQGLRLIYYSQIVNDFQKGDIAEGYSVSREKKESFPLTVTSAQKNPTAFYLCASLRVGANVLTFGAGSRLTVL.